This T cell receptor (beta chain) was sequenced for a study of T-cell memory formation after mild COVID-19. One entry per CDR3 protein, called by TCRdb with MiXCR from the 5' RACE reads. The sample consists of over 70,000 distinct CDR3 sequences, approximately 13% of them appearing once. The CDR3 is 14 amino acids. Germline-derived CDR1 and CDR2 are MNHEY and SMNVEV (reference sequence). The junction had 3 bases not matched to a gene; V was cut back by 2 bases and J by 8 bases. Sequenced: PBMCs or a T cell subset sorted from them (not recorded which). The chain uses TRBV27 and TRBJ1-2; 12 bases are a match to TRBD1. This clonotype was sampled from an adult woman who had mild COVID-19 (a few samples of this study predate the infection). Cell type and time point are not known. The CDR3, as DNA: TGTGCCAGCAGTTTAGGGACAGGGGGCCAAGGCTACACCTTC. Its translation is CASSLGTGGQGYTF.